The rows below give T cell receptor beta chains drawn from one sample of a study of T-cell memory formation after mild COVID-19. TCRdb fed the 5' RACE reads into MiXCR, producing one record per CDR3 protein. The data contain about 100,000 distinct CDR3 sequences, roughly 10% of them singletons. Sequencing was done on a sample of PBMCs or a T cell subset sorted from them (not recorded which). The receptors originated from a man between 18 and 29 years old who had mild COVID-19 (a few samples of this study predate the infection). Cell type and time point are not known. The CDR3 runs from the conserved cysteine through the conserved F or W. D genes are given only for firm matches. Clone size, where shown, is once, few, many, or a class for clones that have expanded.

D gene	V gene	clone size	J gene	CDR3 DNA	CDR3 protein
.	TRBV4-1	few	TRBJ1-1	TGCGCCAGCAGCCAACGATATAGCGGGGGAGCTGAAGCTTTCTTT	CASSQRYSGGAEAFF
TRBD2	TRBV4-3	.	TRBJ2-1	TGCGCCAGCAGCCAGGGAAGCGGGGGGTATGAGCAGTTCTTC	CASSQGSGGYEQFF
.	TRBV12-5	many	TRBJ1-1	TGTGCTAGTGGTTTAGAGAACACTGAAGCTTTCTTT	CASGLENTEAFF
TRBD1	TRBV7-2	few	TRBJ1-6	TGTGCCAGCAGCGAATTTCGACAGGGGCGGAATTCACCCCTCCACTTT	CASSEFRQGRNSPLHF
TRBD2	TRBV6-2/TRBV6-3	few	TRBJ2-7	TGTGCCAGCAGTTACGAACTCCTACGGGGGGAGATCTCCTACGAGCAGTACTTC	CASSYELLRGEISYEQYF
.	TRBV5-1	few	TRBJ1-1	TGCGCCAGCAGCCCAGAATGGGGGGGCTCTGAAGCTTTCTTT	CASSPEWGGSEAFF
.	TRBV27	few	TRBJ1-3	TGTGCCAGCAGTTTATCCCCCGGCTCTGGAAACACCATATATTTT	CASSLSPGSGNTIYF
.	TRBV7-9	many	TRBJ1-3	TGTGCCAGCAGCTCCAGTACGGAAGCTGTAGGAAACACCATATATTTT	CASSSSTEAVGNTIYF
.	TRBV7-9	.	TRBJ2-2	TGTGCCGCCCCGGCTTGGTCGAACACCGGGGAGCTGTTTTTT	CAAPAWSNTGELFF
.	TRBV7-2	.	TRBJ1-3	TGTGCCAGCGGGTCCGGCTCTGGAAACACCATATATTTT	CASGSGSGNTIYF
.	TRBV6-5	few	TRBJ1-6	TGTGCCAGCAGTTACTCGTCAGGGATCAATTCACCCCTCCACTTT	CASSYSSGINSPLHF
TRBD1	TRBV12-3/TRBV12-4	.	TRBJ1-1	TGTGCCAGCAGCGGAGGGACAGGGGTAAGAGAAGCTTTCTTT	CASSGGTGVREAFF
.	TRBV4-3	few	TRBJ2-7	TGCGCCAGCAGCCAAGGATTGTACTACGAGCAGTACTTC	CASSQGLYYEQYF
TRBD2	TRBV10-3	many	TRBJ2-3	TGTGCCATCAGGGGGGGGAGGGAGACGCAGTATTTT	CAIRGGRETQYF
.	TRBV4-3	.	TRBJ2-2	TGCGCCAGCAGCCCTCAAACCGGGGTTTCCACCGGGGAGCTGTTTTTT	CASSPQTGVSTGELFF
.	TRBV7-7	few	TRBJ2-7	TGTGCCAGCAGCCCTAGGGTTCAGGACAGCTCCTACGAGCAGTACTTC	CASSPRVQDSSYEQYF
TRBD1	TRBV15	.	TRBJ2-5	TGTGCCACCAGCAGATCGGACAGGTACCAAGAGACCCAGTACTTC	CATSRSDRYQETQYF
.	TRBV7-9	.	TRBJ1-1	TGTGCCAGCAGCTCCGTAAGGTCGGACAGTTACACTGAAGCTTTCTTT	CASSSVRSDSYTEAFF
.	TRBV13	.	TRBJ1-6	TGTGCCAGCAGCTGGGCCGGACCCGGACTCCTCCACTTT	CASSWAGPGLLHF
.	TRBV25-1	few	TRBJ1-5	TGTGCCAGCAGTGAGGGCAGGCGCCAGCCCCAGCATTTT	CASSEGRRQPQHF
.	TRBV12-3/TRBV12-4	.	TRBJ1-2	TGTGCCACCGGAACTCAGGGAAACTATGGCTACACCTTC	CATGTQGNYGYTF
TRBD1	TRBV7-9	few	TRBJ2-5	TGTGCCAGCGGTGTCGAATTCAGACAGGGTGGACGAGAGACCCAGTACTTC	CASGVEFRQGGRETQYF
.	TRBV20-1	many	TRBJ2-2	TGCAGTGCTCCCCCCGGGGCGACCGGGGAGCTGTTTTTT	CSAPPGATGELFF
.	TRBV7-2	.	TRBJ1-5	TGTGCCAGCAGCTCCCCCCCGGAGCCCCAGCATTTT	CASSSPPEPQHF
.	TRBV4-2	few	TRBJ2-2	TGTGCCAGCAGCGAACCGGGACAATACACCGGGGAGCTGTTTTTT	CASSEPGQYTGELFF
.	TRBV4-2	.	TRBJ1-2	TGTGCCAGCAGCCACGAGGGGTCAGGGGCGCGGGGCTACACCTTC	CASSHEGSGARGYTF
TRBD1	TRBV4-1	.	TRBJ2-7	TGCGCCAGCACACCGGACAGGGGTATCGGGTACGAGCAGTACTTC	CASTPDRGIGYEQYF
.	TRBV15	.	TRBJ2-6	TGTGCCACCAGCACGGGACCCCGTGGGGCCAACGTCCTGACTTTC	CATSTGPRGANVLTF
.	TRBV18	many	TRBJ1-1	TGTGCCAGCTCACCGAACTTCCCGAACACTGAAGCTTTCTTT	CASSPNFPNTEAFF
.	TRBV4-3	few	TRBJ2-2	TGCGCCAGCAGCCAAAGTTGGACCCTCGCGAACACCGGGGAGCTGTTTTTT	CASSQSWTLANTGELFF
.	TRBV3-1	few	TRBJ2-5	TGTGCCAGCAGCCTTCGCGCGGTCAGGGTCGGGCAAGAGACCCAGTACTTC	CASSLRAVRVGQETQYF
TRBD2	TRBV7-2	.	TRBJ2-5	TGTGCCAGCAGCTGGACTAGCGGGGGGCCAGAGACCCAGTACTTC	CASSWTSGGPETQYF
TRBD1	TRBV13	.	TRBJ1-1	TGTGCCAGCAGTCTATCAGGGGGCGGGGAAGCTTTCTTT	CASSLSGGGEAFF
.	TRBV7-9	.	TRBJ1-5	TGTGCCAGCAGCTTAGGGCCGGATAGCAATCAGCCCCAGCATTTT	CASSLGPDSNQPQHF
.	TRBV7-9	.	TRBJ2-5	TGTGCCAGCAGCTTAGCTATGGGGGTTCAAGAGACCCAGTACTTC	CASSLAMGVQETQYF
.	TRBV5-6	.	TRBJ2-5	TGTGCCAGCAGCTTGACCCCGACAGGTGGGGAGACCCAGTACTTC	CASSLTPTGGETQYF
TRBD1	TRBV4-3	few	TRBJ1-1	TGCGCCAGCAGCCAGGGGGACAGTTCCACTGAAGCTTTCTTT	CASSQGDSSTEAFF
TRBD1	TRBV9	few	TRBJ2-3	TGTGCCAGCAGCACGGGACAGGGTTTGGCAGATACGCAGTATTTT	CASSTGQGLADTQYF
.	TRBV7-3	.	TRBJ2-5	TGTGCCAGCACCTCGTGGGTGGGTGTGGAAGAGACCCAGTACTTC	CASTSWVGVEETQYF
.	TRBV12-3/TRBV12-4	.	TRBJ2-7	TGTGCCAGCAGTTTAGGTTTTGGGGCAGGTTGGCACTTC	CASSLGFGAGWHF
.	TRBV20-1	.	TRBJ2-2	TGCAGTGCTAGAAGGGCAGACACCGGGGAGCTGTTTTTT	CSARRADTGELFF
TRBD2	TRBV29-1	.	TRBJ2-1	TGCAGCGGGAAAGCGGGGGGTTACAATGAGCAGTTCTTC	CSGKAGGYNEQFF
.	TRBV5-4	few	TRBJ2-3	TGTGCCAGCAGCTCGAACATGGGGGGCGCAGATACGCAGTATTTT	CASSSNMGGADTQYF
.	TRBV12-3/TRBV12-4	few	TRBJ1-5	TGTGCCAGCAAAATTACTGGCAATCAGCCCCAGCATTTT	CASKITGNQPQHF
.	TRBV10-3	.	TRBJ1-1	TGTGCCATCGAGGGGGACGACACTGAAGCTTTCTTT	CAIEGDDTEAFF
.	TRBV4-1	once	TRBJ2-7	TGCGCCAGCAGCCCTTTGGTAGGTGCCAGCCCATACGAGCAGTACTTC	CASSPLVGASPYEQYF
TRBD1	TRBV6-5	few	TRBJ1-1	TGTGCCAGCAGTCGGCCGGGACAGGGGACTGCTGAAGCTTTCTTT	CASSRPGQGTAEAFF
TRBD2	TRBV7-6	.	TRBJ2-1	TGTGCCAGCAGCTTAGGCGGGAGGGCCGACAATGAGCAGTTCTTC	CASSLGGRADNEQFF
.	TRBV7-6	.	TRBJ2-1	TGTGCCAGCAGCTTAGGGCAGGGTTCCTACAATGAGCAGTTCTTC	CASSLGQGSYNEQFF
TRBD1	TRBV5-5	few	TRBJ2-7	TGTGCCAGCAGCTCCGGGGACAGCATACATTACGAGCAGTACTTC	CASSSGDSIHYEQYF